Below, one TCR beta chain is given with its context. V gave up 0 bases and J gave up 0 bases; unmatched junction bases: 3. Per germline, CDR1 SGDLS and CDR2 YYNGEE. The CDR3 has 15 amino acids. Original data processing: Amplified reference gene primers provided the basis for estimating nucleated cell counts. The method was immunoSEQ multiplex PCR; TCRdb's version includes in-frame clones alone and lacks a portion of them. Clone size and the V and J calls come from that table; the DNA yielded D and trimming. The data contain hundreds of thousands of clones, roughly 83% of them singletons. These data are taken from a study of blood T cell repertoires in COVID-19. Across the whole study: Specimens from acute and convalescent COVID-19 originated in the United States, Italy and Spain. T cells, B-cell-depleted T cells, or PBMCs provided the cDNA or gDNA that served as material.

The chain is built from TRBV9 and TRBJ2-7; 7 bases line up with TRBD1. The specimen was peripheral blood. This clonotype was sampled from a woman aged 45-60 years with acute or convalescent COVID-19. The CDR3 region is CASSVDAGGSYEQYF. CDR3 in DNA: TGTGCCAGCAGCGTAGATGCAGGGGGCTCCTACGAGCAGTACTTC. The full variable domain, completed using reference TRBV9 and TRBJ2-7, is DSGVTQTPKHLITATGQRVTLRCSPRSGDLSVYWYQQSLDQGLQFLIQYYNGEERAKGNILERFSAQQFPDLHSELNLSSLELGDSALYFCASSVDAGGSYEQYFGPGTRLTVT.